The rows below give T cell receptor beta chains drawn from one sample of a study of OX40 agonist ivuxolimab in advanced cancers. The protocol was immunoSEQ multiplex PCR, while the TCRdb copy is restricted to in-frame clones and leaves out a portion. The sample shows just under 20,000 clones, 84% of them seen only once. The source material was CD4+ or CD8+ T cells sorted from blood, sampled in a trial of the OX40 agonist ivuxolimab. These receptors were collected from an adult with an advanced solid tumor such as melanoma, head and neck, liver or kidney cancer. The CDR3 runs from the conserved cysteine through the conserved F or W. The D gene is left open where the match is weak. Expanded clones are given a class, and other clones once, few, many or no size at all.

V gene	clone size	D gene	J gene	CDR3 DNA	CDR3 protein
TRBV6-6	.	.	TRBJ2-2	TGTGCCAGCAGAATCAACACCGGGGAGCTGTTTTTT	CASRINTGELFF
TRBV19	.	.	TRBJ2-1	TGTGCCAGTAGTATCCTGTACAATGAGCAGTTCTTC	CASSILYNEQFF
TRBV19	once	.	TRBJ2-5	TGTGCCAGTAGTCGGGAGACCACGGGGGAGACCCAGTACTTC	CASSRETTGETQYF
TRBV5-6	few	.	TRBJ1-2	TGTGCCAGCAGCTTGGCCCAGTCCGGGGATGTGGGGTATGGCTACACCTTC	CASSLAQSGDVGYGYTF
TRBV5-6	few	TRBD2	TRBJ2-7	TGTGCCAGCAGCTCGGGGGGGCCGGACGAGCAGTACTTC	CASSSGGPDEQYF
TRBV27	.	.	TRBJ1-5	TGTGCCAGCAGCCTTATAGGGTCAAATCAGCCCCAGCATTTT	CASSLIGSNQPQHF
TRBV7-8	.	TRBD1	TRBJ1-5	TGTGCCAGCAGCTTAGGAGGGACAGGCAATCAGCCCCAGCATTTT	CASSLGGTGNQPQHF
TRBV19	.	TRBD1	TRBJ2-6	TGTGCCACGGACAGGGGGCAAAGGACTGGGGCCAACGTCCTGACTTTC	CATDRGQRTGANVLTF
TRBV6-6	few	.	TRBJ2-5	TGTGCCAGCAGCCAAGGAGGGGAGACCCAGTACTTC	CASSQGGETQYF
TRBV7-8	.	TRBD1	TRBJ2-3	TGTGCCAGCAGCATCCAGGGGGCGACTAGCACAGATACGCAGTATTTT	CASSIQGATSTDTQYF
TRBV5-1	.	.	TRBJ1-5	TGCGCCAGCAGCTTGGAGGTTAATCAGCCCCAGCATTTT	CASSLEVNQPQHF
TRBV19	.	.	TRBJ1-5	TGTGCCAGTAGTATAACGGAGTATAGCAATCAGCCCCAGCATTTT	CASSITEYSNQPQHF
TRBV7-9	.	TRBD1	TRBJ1-3	TGTGCCAGCAGCCTACTGGGAGGCAGGGGGGGCTCTGGAAACACCATATATTTT	CASSLLGGRGGSGNTIYF
TRBV27	.	.	TRBJ2-2	TGTGCCAGCAGTTTATTTACAGGGGTGGGGGGCACCGGGGAGCTGTTTTTT	CASSLFTGVGGTGELFF
TRBV15	.	TRBD2	TRBJ2-7	TGTGCCACCAGCAGAGAAGCCATAGCGGGAGTCGATGAGCAGTACTTC	CATSREAIAGVDEQYF
TRBV12-5	.	TRBD2	TRBJ2-4	TGTGCTAGTGGTTTGACCGTAGCGGGGGGGCTAGCCAAAAACATTCAGTACTTC	CASGLTVAGGLAKNIQYF
TRBV9	.	.	TRBJ2-3	TGTGCCAGCAGCGTAGATAGCCCAGATACGCAGTATTTT	CASSVDSPDTQYF
TRBV7-3	.	TRBD1	TRBJ2-1	TGTGCCAGCAGCCCCCGGACAGGGTATGGGGATGAGCAGTTCTTC	CASSPRTGYGDEQFF
TRBV6-5	.	TRBD2	TRBJ2-1	TGTGCCAGCATGCGGGAGAGCGACCAGTTCTTC	CASMRESDQFF
TRBV2	few	TRBD2	TRBJ2-3	TGTGCCAGCAGTAGGACTAGCGGGGGGGCAAATACGCAGTATTTT	CASSRTSGGANTQYF
TRBV5-4	.	.	TRBJ2-3	TGTGCCAGCAGCCCGCCGACTAGTCGGAACGCGGGTACGCAGTATTTT	CASSPPTSRNAGTQYF
TRBV11-1	.	TRBD2	TRBJ2-5	TGTGCCAGCAGCTCTCCCCGGACTAGCGGGGGGTACCAAGAGACCCAGTACTTC	CASSSPRTSGGYQETQYF
TRBV4-2	.	.	TRBJ1-5	TGTGCCAGCAGCCAAGAAGTAGATCAGCCCCAGCATTTT	CASSQEVDQPQHF
TRBV9	.	TRBD2	TRBJ2-1	TGTGCCAGCAGCGTAGAGTTGTGGACTAGCGGAGGCAATGAGCAGTTCTTC	CASSVELWTSGGNEQFF
TRBV30	.	.	TRBJ1-2	TGTGCCTGGCTACGGGGAGGGCGCAACTATGGCTACACCTTC	CAWLRGGRNYGYTF
TRBV7-3	few	.	TRBJ1-2	TGTGCCAGCAGCTTGGGCCCGGGTGGTGTCTATGGCTACACCTTC	CASSLGPGGVYGYTF
TRBV5-6	.	TRBD1	TRBJ1-4	TGTGCCAGCAGCACCCTACAGGGGGCAGTGGCTAATGAAAAACTGTTTTTT	CASSTLQGAVANEKLFF
TRBV7-9	.	.	TRBJ2-1	TGTGCCAGCAGCTTGGAGGGTGGCTACAATGAGCAGTTCTTC	CASSLEGGYNEQFF
TRBV14	.	.	TRBJ1-4	TGTGCCAGCAGCCGCGGGACTGGGGAAAAACTGTTTTTT	CASSRGTGEKLFF
TRBV5-1	.	TRBD1	TRBJ2-1	TGCGCCAGCAGAACGACAGGGGGCCCTTACAATGAGCAGTTCTTC	CASRTTGGPYNEQFF
TRBV19	.	.	TRBJ2-5	TGTGCCAGTAGTATAGGTGGCAGGTTGGCAGAGACCCAGTACTTC	CASSIGGRLAETQYF
TRBV29-1	.	.	TRBJ2-7	TGCAGCGTTGAACTGGACACAACCTACGAGCAGTACTTC	CSVELDTTYEQYF
TRBV2	.	.	TRBJ1-2	TGTGCCAGCAGTTTAAATCAGGGGCGCTATGGCTACACCTTC	CASSLNQGRYGYTF
TRBV11-2	.	TRBD1	TRBJ2-5	TGTGCCAGCAGCTCTGGGGGCGGACAGGGCCAAGAGACCCAGTACTTC	CASSSGGGQGQETQYF
TRBV6-5	.	.	TRBJ1-2	TGTGCCAGCAGTTACTCGGGGTCGAGGGGGGGATATGGCTACACCTTC	CASSYSGSRGGYGYTF
TRBV10-1	.	.	TRBJ1-1	TGCGCCAGCAGTGCTACGGCTTCGAACACTGAAGCTTTCTTT	CASSATASNTEAFF
TRBV19	.	.	TRBJ2-3	TGTGCCAGTAGAAATAAGGGTGGCACAGATACGCAGTATTTT	CASRNKGGTDTQYF
TRBV7-9	.	.	TRBJ2-1	TGTGCCAGCAGCTTAGGCGCGTGGGCAGGGCCCTACAATGAGCAGTTCTTC	CASSLGAWAGPYNEQFF
TRBV5-4	.	.	TRBJ1-2	TGTGCCAGCAGCTCTCAGGGCGACGATTATGGCTACACCTTC	CASSSQGDDYGYTF
TRBV9	.	TRBD2	TRBJ2-3	TGTGCCAGCAGCGCTGGACTAGCGGGGGGGCAGAGAGATACGCAGTATTTT	CASSAGLAGGQRDTQYF
TRBV5-4	.	TRBD1	TRBJ1-1	TGTGCCAGCAGTATCGGGACAGGAGGGCTTCTCACTGAAGCTTTCTTT	CASSIGTGGLLTEAFF
TRBV7-2	.	.	TRBJ1-3	TGTGCCAGCAGCTTAGTGGGGACGTCTGGAAACACCATATATTTT	CASSLVGTSGNTIYF
TRBV29-1	.	.	TRBJ2-3	TGCAGCGTTCTTCTAGACAGGACTAGCACAGATACGCAGTATTTT	CSVLLDRTSTDTQYF
TRBV5-5	once	.	TRBJ1-6	TGTGCCAGCAGCTTGGTTGGAGGACGGGGTTCACCCCTCCACTTT	CASSLVGGRGSPLHF
TRBV11-2	.	.	TRBJ2-5	TGTGCCAGCACCGAGTCCGGTGGCGGGCATGGGGAGACCCAGTACTTC	CASTESGGGHGETQYF
TRBV19	.	TRBD2	TRBJ2-7	TGTGCCAGTAGTATACCTCTACTAGCGGGAGGCGCCTACGAGCAGTACTTC	CASSIPLLAGGAYEQYF
TRBV20-1	.	TRBD1	TRBJ1-2	TGCATTCAGGGGGAAAACTATGGCTACACCTTC	CIQGENYGYTF
TRBV7-9	.	TRBD2	TRBJ2-3	TGTGCCAGCAGCTTAGCCCCGGGAGGGCAGGGAGATACGCAGTATTTT	CASSLAPGGQGDTQYF
TRBV6-5	once	.	TRBJ1-1	TGTGCCAGCAGTCGGGCAGCAGAGAACACTGAAGCTTTCTTT	CASSRAAENTEAFF
TRBV6-6	.	TRBD2	TRBJ2-7	TGTGCCAGCAGGACGCGGACTAGCGGCCTCGAGCAGTACTTC	CASRTRTSGLEQYF